This T cell receptor (beta chain) was documented in a study of blood T cell repertoires in COVID-19. TCRdb's table, derived via immunoSEQ multiplex PCR, lists solely in-frame clones and lacks some. The data show 200,000 to 250,000 clones, 70% to 90% seen once. Germline assignment: CDR1 SNHLY and CDR2 FYNNEI. Trimming left V 3 bases short and J 4 bases short, with 9 bases between. This CDR3 is 14 amino acids long. Cohorts were determined from participant-reported clinical history. This clone was found once. The receptor's source is a man younger than 45 who had recovered from COVID-19. The rearrangement links TRBV2 to TRBJ1-4; D perhaps matches TRBD1 (6 bases). The sequencing input was PBMCs or T cells enriched from blood (not recorded which). The CDR3 protein is CASSEWTVNEKLFF. CDR3 DNA: TGTGCCAGCAGTGAGTGGACAGTTAATGAAAAACTGTTTTTT.